The clone carrying this T cell receptor (beta chain) was seen just once. Antigen specificity is unknown. Time point here: week 47, end of study. What each vaccine dose contained was 300 ug of mutant IDH1 20-mer peptide, accompanied by topical imiquimod. The data were obtained in a study of a mutant IDH1 vaccine in newly diagnosed glioma. For the study at large: Vaccination was launched 4-6 weeks after radiotherapy alone, or with temozolomide cycles. Visits V12 and V13 fell at weeks 35 and 47, respectively. Treated individuals were 62.5% male and approximately 38% female, averaging about 40 years of age. Those enrolled had earlier been treated with radiotherapy, temozolomide, or both, mostly both.

Some clones are missing from TCRdb's copy, which holds only in-frame ones; the method was immunoSEQ multiplex PCR. The sample has 30,000 or so clones; around nine tenths are singletons. CDR1 and CDR2 from the germline V gene are SGHDN and FVKESK. The CDR3 length is 11 residues. V lost 3 bases, J lost 7 bases, and 6 bases lay in between. The sample in question was PBMCs, obtained from a glioma patient whose treatment included an IDH1 peptide vaccine. This receptor was taken from a man aged 40-49 years with glioma. V usage is TRBV14 and J usage is TRBJ2-5, with a possible D match to TRBD1 (5 bases). CDR3 residues: CASSHGATQYF. Written as DNA, the CDR3 is TGTGCCAGCAGCCATGGGGCGACCCAGTACTTC.